The following is a T cell receptor (beta chain) sequence with its context. Then a second PCR, running about 7 to 11 cycles, was carried out with a sample-barcoded 5' primer and a J-beta primer mix. MiXCR was run by TCRdb on the 5' RACE reads, yielding one entry per CDR3 protein. The repertoire holds hundreds of thousands of distinct CDR3 sequences, with approximately 50% as singletons. These data belong to a study of blood T cells in healthy people across ages. With 2 bases removed from V and 2 bases from J, the gap between germline ends came to 5 bases. The CDR3 runs to 13 residues. CDR1 is MNHNY and CDR2 is SVGAGI in the germline V gene (reference sequence).

The clonotype originates from a man aged 55 to 70 in good health. V is TRBV6-6 and J is TRBJ2-3; D unresolved. The sample taken for sequencing was blood. The CDR3 coding sequence is TGTGCCAGCAGTTACGGCCACACAGATACGCAGTATTTT. Residues: CASSYGHTDTQYF.